The 20 T cell receptor beta chains below all came from one sample that was sequenced in a study of T cell responses to AZD1222 COVID-19 vaccine. Some clones are missing from TCRdb's copy, which holds only in-frame ones; the method was immunoSEQ multiplex PCR. There are about 78,000 clones in the sample; 90% occur only once, and about 3.5% lies in the top ten. This material consisted of peripheral blood, taken 28 days after the second AZD1222 dose. Every receptor here comes from an adult who received the AZD1222 COVID-19 vaccine.

This sequence joins TRBV29-1 and TRBJ2-3; perhaps TRBD1 as D (6 bases). The CDR3 covers 16 residues. Trimming pared 2 bases from V and 0 bases from J, leaving 15 bases between. CDR1 SQVTM and CDR2 ANQGSEA come from the germline V gene. For the CDR3, the DNA is TGCAGCGTTGAAAACCCGGACAGTGCTAGCACAGATACGCAGTATTTT. Residues: CSVENPDSASTDTQYF.

The chain carries TRBV9 and TRBJ2-6, with unresolved D. Trimming took off 1 base at V and 0 bases at J, with 5 bases between the two ends. The CDR3 sequence is 15 residues long. Germline V CDR1 and CDR2: SGDLS, YYNGEE. CDR3 DNA: TGTGCCAGCAGCGTAACGGTCTCTGGGGCCAACGTCCTGACTTTC. Amino acids: CASSVTVSGANVLTF.

The chain links TRBV2 to TRBJ2-5; D gene ambiguous. Germline CDR1 SNHLY, CDR2 FYNNEI. The germline V and J ends were trimmed by 3 bases and 3 bases, with 11 bases remaining between them. CDR3 length equals 14 residues. Written as DNA, the CDR3 is TGTGCCAGCAGTGATTATTTACCCAAAGAGACCCAGTACTTC. Protein: CASSDYLPKETQYF.

The chain recombines TRBV6-6 with TRBJ2-7; D might be TRBD1 or TRBD2, each matching 6 bases. V dropped 5 bases and J dropped 7 bases, with 9 bases sitting between them. The germline V gene has CDR1 MNHNY and CDR2 SVGAGI (reference sequence). CDR3 length: 11 residues. Here the CDR3 reads CASSQGGEQYF. In DNA form, the CDR3 reads TGTGCCAGCAGTCAAGGGGGGGAGCAGTACTTC.

J is TRBJ1-5 and V is TRBV10-1; unclear D gene. This CDR3 has 13 amino acids. CDR1 and CDR2 (germline): WNHNN, SYGVQD (reference sequence). Trimming removed 5 bases from V and 4 bases from J, with 9 bases in between. In DNA, the CDR3 is TGCGCCAGCAGTTGCGGGATTAATCAGCCCCAGCATTTT. It encodes CASSCGINQPQHF.

Points on this clone: Other DNA sequences from this sample encode an identical CDR3 as well. CDR3 in amino acids: CASSVGSNQPQHF. Here the CDR3 DNA reads TGTGCCAGCAGCGTAGGGAGCAATCAGCCCCAGCATTTT. This chain joins TRBV9 and TRBJ1-5; D not certain. Trimming took off 0 bases at V and 1 base at J, with 2 bases between the two ends. The CDR3 runs 13 residues. Per germline, CDR1 SGDLS and CDR2 YYNGEE.

The rearrangement links TRBV5-1 to TRBJ1-1; tentative D call: TRBD1 (6 bases). Germline-derived CDR1 and CDR2 are SGHRS and YFSETQ. CDR3 length equals 17 residues. V lost 4 bases and J 0 bases, leaving 19 bases between the germline ends. This CDR3 reads CASSPQGTMGLNTEAFF. As DNA, the CDR3 is TGCGCCAGCAGCCCACAGGGTACAATGGGGTTGAACACTGAAGCTTTCTTT.

This chain uses TRBV23-1 with TRBJ1-5; no definite D call. TRBV23-1 has ORF status, its function being uncertain. The V gene lost 0 bases and the J gene lost 0 bases, with 9 bases spanning the gap. The CDR3 totals 16 residues. In DNA, the CDR3 is TGCGCCAGCAGTCAATCGTCACACACTAGCAATCAGCCCCAGCATTTT. Its translation is CASSQSSHTSNQPQHF.

This chain joins TRBV4-1 and TRBJ2-7; the D is unclear. Germline V gene data show CDR1 as MGHRA and CDR2 as YSYEKL. There are 14 residues in the CDR3. Trimming left V 2 bases short and J 0 bases short, with 8 bases between. CDR3: CASSQSAVSYEQYF. The DNA of the CDR3 is TGCGCCAGCAGCCAAAGCGCGGTCTCCTACGAGCAGTACTTC.

The V and J genes are TRBV6-5 and TRBJ1-2; 8 bases are shared with TRBD1. CDR3 length: 16 residues. Losses at the gene ends were 0 bases for V and 0 bases for J; bases not matched to a gene: 3. Germline V CDR1 and CDR2: MNHEY, SVGAGI. The CDR3, as DNA: TGTGCCAGCAGTTACTCCGGACAGGGCCCTAACTATGGCTACACCTTC. Protein product: CASSYSGQGPNYGYTF.

This chain uses TRBV11-1 with TRBJ2-7; D is perhaps TRBD1 (6 bases). V lost 6 bases to trimming and J lost 2 bases, with 14 bases between them. The CDR3 spans 14 residues. Looked up from germline, CDR1 is SGHAT and CDR2 is FQDESV (reference sequence). CDR3 amino acids: CASSPLQGPYEQYF. DNA of the CDR3: TGTGCCAGCAGTCCGCTACAGGGTCCCTACGAGCAGTACTTC.

This sequence joins TRBV7-8 and TRBJ1-4; 10 nucleotides agree with TRBD1. Germline CDR1 is SGHVS and CDR2 is FQNEAQ. The CDR3 is made up of 15 amino acids. V shed 3 bases, J shed 5 bases, and the junction held 3 bases outside the gene matches. The CDR3 is CASSLEGQGNEKLFF. The CDR3 nucleotides read TGTGCCAGCAGCTTGGAGGGACAGGGGAATGAAAAACTGTTTTTT.

The CDR3 DNA reads as TGTGCCAGCAGTTTAGTCATGGGCAATGAGCAGTTCTTC. Amino acids: CASSLVMGNEQFF. The chain is built from TRBV12-3 or TRBV12-4 and TRBJ2-1, with D unresolved. Trimming left V 1 base short and J 6 bases short, with 7 bases between. The CDR3 length is 13 residues.

This chain uses TRBV29-1 with TRBJ2-1, with unresolved D. Trimming pared 3 bases from V and 0 bases from J, leaving 6 bases between. CDR3 length: 13 amino acids. CDR1 and CDR2 (germline): SQVTM, ANQGSEA. The CDR3 DNA reads as TGCAGCGTTGAGAACGGCTCCTACAATGAGCAGTTCTTC. Translation: CSVENGSYNEQFF.

The CDR3 sequence is CASSSAQSSTDTQYF. The CDR3 DNA reads as TGTGCCAGCAGCTCAGCACAAAGTAGCACAGATACGCAGTATTTT. The chain couples TRBV5-4 to TRBJ2-3; D gene ambiguous. V was clipped by 3 bases and J by 0 bases, with 11 bases between them. Germline V gene lookup returns CDR1 SGHNT and CDR2 YYREEE (reference sequence). The CDR3 extends over 15 amino acids.

As DNA, the CDR3 is TGTGCCAGCAGCATAAAAAGTTGGGGATTCACAGATACGCAGTATTTT. This codes for CASSIKSWGFTDTQYF. The chain carries TRBV7-9 and TRBJ2-3; the D is unclear. The CDR3 loop spans 16 amino acids. CDR1 is SEHNR, CDR2 FQNEAQ, per germline (reference sequence). Between the trimmed V and J ends, which lost 5 bases and 2 bases, there was a span of 17 bases.

The J gene is TRBJ2-1, the V gene TRBV6-4, with a weak D call TRBD1 (8 bases). CDR1 MRHNA and CDR2 SNTAGT come from the germline V gene. This CDR3 comprises 13 residues. Deletions cut 4 bases from V and 9 bases from J, with 13 bases between. As DNA, the CDR3 is TGTGCCAGCAGTGTACAGGGGGGGACTGAGCAGTTCTTC. Translation gives CASSVQGGTEQFF.

This rearrangement joins TRBV24-1 to TRBJ2-1; 7 bases align to TRBD1. The trim removed 4 bases at V and 5 bases at J, leaving 10 bases unmatched. The CDR3 covers 16 residues. Germline-derived CDR1 and CDR2 are KGHDR and SFDVKD. CDR3 residues: CATSETTGAANNEQFF. Here the CDR3 DNA reads TGTGCCACCAGTGAGACAACAGGGGCGGCCAACAATGAGCAGTTCTTC.

The chain uses TRBV11-2 and TRBJ2-1, with D maybe TRBD2 (6 bases). Trimming cost V 1 base and J 7 bases, with 20 bases left between them. The CDR3 is 17 residues long. Germline loops: CDR1 SGHAT, CDR2 FQNNGV. The CDR3 DNA is TGTGCCAGCAGCTTAGTCGGGAGCACGCTCCTGGGGAATGAGCAGTTCTTC. Its translation: CASSLVGSTLLGNEQFF.

This clone was seen once. The chain has TRBV7-3 and TRBJ2-6; D is possibly TRBD2 (5 bases). The germline V gene encodes CDR1 SGHTA and CDR2 FQGTGA. There are 16 residues in the CDR3. V was trimmed by 1 base and J by 2 bases, leaving 9 bases between them. The CDR3 coding sequence is TGTGCCAGCAGCTTAAGGTGGGGAGCTGGGGCCAACGTCCTGACTTTC. Its protein product is CASSLRWGAGANVLTF.